The source of this T cell receptor (beta chain) is a study of shared clonotypes between healthy human individuals. Notes on the study in general: Among the subsets, naive ones generally showed larger estimated richness than memory ones. Several donors showed sharing of 4.5% to 6% of naive CD4 clonotypes. Genetic and exposure-history diversity was limited by the small donor number.

The authors split each subset's genomic DNA evenly across several immunoSEQ plates. Sequencing was performed with immunoSEQ multiplex PCR; in TCRdb, only in-frame clones are kept and a portion is missing. The sample consists of some 680,000 clones, 73% of them appearing once. From germline, CDR1 is SGHKS and CDR2 YYEKEE (reference sequence). V lost 2 bases and J 5 bases, leaving 10 bases between the germline ends. This CDR3 contains 13 residues. Concerning this clone itself: What it recognizes is unknown.

Sequenced material: memory CD4+ T cells sorted from blood. Subset noted: CD45RA-negative fraction. This TCR was recovered from a young woman in good health. The chain links TRBV5-5 to TRBJ1-1; D not certain. The CDR3 spells CASSFYSETEAFF. In DNA, the CDR3 is TGTGCCAGCAGCTTTTACTCCGAGACTGAAGCTTTCTTT. Using reference TRBV5-5 and TRBJ1-1 for the parts outside the CDR3, the full variable domain is DAGVTQSPTHLIKTRGQQVTLRCSPISGHKSVSWYQQVLGQGPQFIFQYYEKEERGRGNFPDRFSARQFPNYSSELNVNALLLGDSALYLCASSFYSETEAFFGQGTRLTVV.